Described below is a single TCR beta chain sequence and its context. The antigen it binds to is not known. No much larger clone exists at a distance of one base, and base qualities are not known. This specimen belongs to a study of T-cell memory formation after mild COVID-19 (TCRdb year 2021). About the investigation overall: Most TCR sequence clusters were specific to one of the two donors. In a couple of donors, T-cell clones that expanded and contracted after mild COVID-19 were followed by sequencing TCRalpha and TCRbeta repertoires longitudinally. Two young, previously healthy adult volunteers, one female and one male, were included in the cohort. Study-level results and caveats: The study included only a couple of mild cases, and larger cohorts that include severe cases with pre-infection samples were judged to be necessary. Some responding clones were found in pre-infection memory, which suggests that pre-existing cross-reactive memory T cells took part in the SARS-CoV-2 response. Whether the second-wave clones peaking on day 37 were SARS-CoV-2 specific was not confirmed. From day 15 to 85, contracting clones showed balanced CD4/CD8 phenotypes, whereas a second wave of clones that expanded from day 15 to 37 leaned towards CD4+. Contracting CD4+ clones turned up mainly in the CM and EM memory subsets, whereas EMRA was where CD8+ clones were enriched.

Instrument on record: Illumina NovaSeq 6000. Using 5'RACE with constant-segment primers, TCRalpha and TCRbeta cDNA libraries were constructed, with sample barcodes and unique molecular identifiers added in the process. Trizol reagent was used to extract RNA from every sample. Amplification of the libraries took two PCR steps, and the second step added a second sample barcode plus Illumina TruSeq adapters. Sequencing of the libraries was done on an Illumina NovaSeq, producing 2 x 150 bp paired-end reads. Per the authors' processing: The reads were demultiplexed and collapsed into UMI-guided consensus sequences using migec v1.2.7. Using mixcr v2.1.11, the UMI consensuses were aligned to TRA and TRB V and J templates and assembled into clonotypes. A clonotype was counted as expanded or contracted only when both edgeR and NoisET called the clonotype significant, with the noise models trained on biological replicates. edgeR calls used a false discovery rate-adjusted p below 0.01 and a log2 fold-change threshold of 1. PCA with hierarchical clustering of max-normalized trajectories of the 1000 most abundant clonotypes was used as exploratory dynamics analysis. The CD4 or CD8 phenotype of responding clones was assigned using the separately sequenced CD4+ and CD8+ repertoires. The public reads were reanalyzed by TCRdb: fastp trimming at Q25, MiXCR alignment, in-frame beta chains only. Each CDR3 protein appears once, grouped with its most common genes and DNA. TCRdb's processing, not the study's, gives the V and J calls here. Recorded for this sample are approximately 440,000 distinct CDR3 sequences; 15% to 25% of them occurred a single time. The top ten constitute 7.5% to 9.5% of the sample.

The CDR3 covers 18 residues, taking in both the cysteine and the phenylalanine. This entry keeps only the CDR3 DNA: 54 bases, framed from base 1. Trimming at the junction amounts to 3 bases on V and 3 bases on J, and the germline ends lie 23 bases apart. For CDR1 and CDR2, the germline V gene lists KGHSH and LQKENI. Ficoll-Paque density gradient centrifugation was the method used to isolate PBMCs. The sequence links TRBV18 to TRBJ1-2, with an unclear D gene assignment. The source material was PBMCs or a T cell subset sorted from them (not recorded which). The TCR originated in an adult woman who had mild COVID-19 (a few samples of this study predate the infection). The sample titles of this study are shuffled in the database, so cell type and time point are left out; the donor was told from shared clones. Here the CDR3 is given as CASSPLGWKARNDYGYTF. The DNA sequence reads TGTGCCAGCTCACCGCTGGGCTGGAAGGCGCGGAATGACTATGGCTACACCTTC.